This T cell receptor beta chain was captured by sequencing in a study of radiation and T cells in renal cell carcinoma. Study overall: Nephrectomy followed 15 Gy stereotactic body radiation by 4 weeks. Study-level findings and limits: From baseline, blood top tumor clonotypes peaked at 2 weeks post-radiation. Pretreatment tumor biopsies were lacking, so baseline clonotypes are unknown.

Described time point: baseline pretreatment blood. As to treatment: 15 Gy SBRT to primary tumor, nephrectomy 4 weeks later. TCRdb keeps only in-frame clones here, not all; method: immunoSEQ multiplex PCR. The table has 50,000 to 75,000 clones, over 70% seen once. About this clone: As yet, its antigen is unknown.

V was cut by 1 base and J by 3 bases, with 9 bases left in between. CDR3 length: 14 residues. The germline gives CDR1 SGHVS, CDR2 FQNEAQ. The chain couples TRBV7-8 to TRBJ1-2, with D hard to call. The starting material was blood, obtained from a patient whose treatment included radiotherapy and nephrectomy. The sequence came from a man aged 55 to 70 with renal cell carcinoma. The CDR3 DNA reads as TGTGCCAGCAGCTTAGGCGGGGAGGACTATGGCTACACCTTC. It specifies CASSLGGEDYGYTF.